A selection of T cell receptor beta chains follows, all from one sample in a study of esophageal squamous cell carcinoma under preoperative chemotherapy. From the PCR reads, TCRdb called clonotypes with MiXCR, one entry per CDR3 protein. In the table there are 30,000 to 35,000 distinct CDR3 sequences, 52% of which are singletons. The sample was acquired from a patient given preoperative chemotherapy. These TCRs come from a human donor with esophageal squamous cell carcinoma. The donor label of this sample is uncertain. Both conserved end residues are part of each CDR3. A D gene is named only where the DNA matches it firmly. Rows give clone size only sometimes, using once, few, many, or a class for an expanded clone.

cdr3_nt	cdr3_aa	v_call	j_call	d_call	clone_size
TGTGGCCGCGGCCCGGCGGGGGGGGCCAAAGATACGCAGTATTTC	CGRGPAGGAKDTQYF	TRBV7-2	TRBJ2-4	TRBD2	.
TGTGCCAGCAGCTTAGATGGCAGGGGCGCTGCGAATGAAAAACTGTTTTTT	CASSLDGRGAANEKLFF	TRBV7-2	TRBJ1-4	.	medium-sized
TGTGCCAGCAGCTTATTTGAGAGCGGGGGGGCCGGGGAGACCCAGTTCTTC	CASSLFESGGAGETQFF	TRBV7-6	TRBJ2-1	TRBD2	many
TGTGCCAGCAGCCCTGGGACTAGCGATCAAGAGACCCAGTTCTTC	CASSPGTSDQETQFF	TRBV11-3	TRBJ2-1	TRBD2	.
TGTGCCAGCAGCTTAGGGGCGGGCAGGGCACTCGAGCAGTACTTC	CASSLGAGRALEQYF	TRBV7-6	TRBJ2-7	.	.
TGTGCCAGCAGCCTGGGACTGGGGCGGGGGGATGAAGATACGCAGTATTTT	CASSLGLGRGDEDTQYF	TRBV7-3	TRBJ2-3	TRBD2	few
TGTGCCAGCAGTGCCGGGAGGAGCACAGATACGCAGTATTTT	CASSAGRSTDTQYF	TRBV6-4	TRBJ2-3	TRBD2	.
TGTGCCAGCTCTGGGGGGCGAGCCAAAAACACTCAGTTCTTC	CASSGGRAKNTQFF	TRBV6-1	TRBJ2-1	.	.
TGTGCCAGCAGTGCCACGGGGCTGGGAGCCAAAAACATGCAGTACTTC	CASSATGLGAKNMQYF	TRBV12-3/TRBV12-4	TRBJ2-4	.	.
TGTGCCAGCAGCTTATTTTCAGGAGGGGACTACGAGCAGTTCTTC	CASSLFSGGDYEQFF	TRBV7-6	TRBJ2-1	TRBD2	many
TGTGCCAGCAGCCCCGTAGGGGGGCACGAGCAGTACTTC	CASSPVGGHEQYF	TRBV7-7	TRBJ2-7	.	many
TGTGCCAGCAGCTTAGGGGACAGGGGCTACGAGCAGTACTTC	CASSLGDRGYEQYF	TRBV7-2	TRBJ2-7	TRBD1	few
TGTGCCAGCAGCTTAGCCGACGAGCAGTACTTC	CASSLADEQYF	TRBV7-8	TRBJ2-7	.	.
TGTGCCAGCAGCCTCAAACTGGGGCGGGGGGATCGAGAGACGCAGTATTTC	CASSLKLGRGDRETQYF	TRBV7-3	TRBJ2-3	TRBD2	.
TGTGCCAGCAGGGTCTTCCACGGCACAGATACGCAGTATTTT	CASRVFHGTDTQYF	TRBV5-5	TRBJ2-3	.	many
TGTGCCAGCAGTTATGGAGCCCTGTCAAGCGAGCAGTACTTC	CASSYGALSSEQYF	TRBV6-5	TRBJ2-7	.	.
TGTGCCAGCAGCTTGGGCGCGCGAGGCAAAGATACTCAGTACTTC	CASSLGARGKDTQYF	TRBV7-3	TRBJ2-4	.	few
TGTGCCACCCAGGGATGGGCTGGAGGGTGGGACGGCAATGAGCAGTTCTTC	CATQGWAGGWDGNEQFF	TRBV10-3	TRBJ2-1	.	.
TGTGCCAGCAGCTTTAGACTAGACGACTACGAGCAGTACTTC	CASSFRLDDYEQYF	TRBV7-2	TRBJ2-7	.	many
TGTGCCAGCGGGGGCCTAGCGGGGGGGCCCGAAGATACCCAGTATTTC	CASGGLAGGPEDTQYF	TRBV7-8	TRBJ2-5	TRBD2	.
TGCGCCAGCAGCAAACAGGGGCGGGACACCGGGGAGCTGTTTTTT	CASSKQGRDTGELFF	TRBV5-1	TRBJ2-2	TRBD1	.
TGTGCCTGCGGGGGTACTAGCGGGGGGGCCCCAGATACCCAGTACTTT	CACGGTSGGAPDTQYF	TRBV12-3/TRBV12-4	TRBJ2-3	TRBD2	once
TGTGCCAGCAGCTTAAGGACTAGCGGGGGCGACTATGAGAGGTCCCATGAGCAGTACTTC	CASSLRTSGGDYERSHEQYF	TRBV7-2	TRBJ2-5	TRBD2	many
TGTGCCAGCAGCGGGGGACAGCTACCGTACCAAGAGACCCAGTACTTC	CASSGGQLPYQETQYF	TRBV11-2	TRBJ2-5	TRBD1	many
TGTGCCAGCAGCAGGGACGTTACATTGGATGAGCAGTTCTTC	CASSRDVTLDEQFF	TRBV12-3/TRBV12-4	TRBJ2-1	.	many
TGCGGCAGCAGGGGGCGGTGGGTCACAAACATGCAGTACTTC	CGSRGRWVTNMQYF	TRBV7-6	TRBJ2-4	TRBD1	.
TGTGCTAGTGGTTTGGTAGTTACAGGGGATACTGAAGCTTTCTTT	CASGLVVTGDTEAFF	TRBV12-5	TRBJ1-1	TRBD1	many
TGTGCCAGCAGCTTAGGCGGGAGCTCCAATGAGCAGTTCTTC	CASSLGGSSNEQFF	TRBV7-2	TRBJ2-1	TRBD2	few
TGTGCCAGCAGCACGGGACTAGCGGGACAGTACCAAGAGACCCAGTACTTC	CASSTGLAGQYQETQYF	TRBV7-8	TRBJ2-5	TRBD2	medium-sized
TGTGCCAGCAGCGCCGGAATGGCTAGCACAGATATGCAGTACTTC	CASSAGMASTDMQYF	TRBV7-9	TRBJ2-7	.	.
TGTGCCAGCAGCTCCGGAATCAACAATGAGCAGTACTTC	CASSSGINNEQYF	TRBV7-6	TRBJ2-5	.	many
TGTGCCAGCAAACAGGGGGCAACAGATACGCAGTATTTT	CASKQGATDTQYF	TRBV7-2	TRBJ2-3	TRBD1	.
TGTGCCAGCAGCCGATTTGGGGGGGAGTTCTACGAGCAGTTCTTC	CASSRFGGEFYEQFF	TRBV6-2/TRBV6-3	TRBJ2-1	TRBD2	.
TGTGCCAGCAGCTCCTGGACTAGCGGGAGCACAGATACGCAGTATTTT	CASSSWTSGSTDTQYF	TRBV7-8	TRBJ2-3	TRBD2	.
TGTGCCAGCAGCTCTGAAACAGGTTCACCCCTCCACTTT	CASSSETGSPLHF	TRBV7-2	TRBJ1-6	.	many
TGTGGCGGCAGGGCGGGGGGGGCCAAAGACATTCAGTACTTC	CGGRAGGAKDIQYF	TRBV7-6	TRBJ2-4	TRBD2	.
TGTGCCAGCAGACCCGACAGGGAAGAGACCCAGTACTTC	CASRPDREETQYF	TRBV12-3/TRBV12-4	TRBJ2-5	TRBD1	.
TGTGCCAGCAGCCACCGGGTCGCAAGTGGGGAGACCCAGTACTTC	CASSHRVASGETQYF	TRBV7-7	TRBJ2-5	.	once
TGTGCCAGCAGGTTAATGAGCTCTGGGGCCAACGTCCTGACTTTC	CASRLMSSGANVLTF	TRBV6-2/TRBV6-3	TRBJ2-6	.	.
TGTGCCAGCAGCCCAGTGACGGGGCGGGGGGCCGCAGACATGCAGTACTTC	CASSPVTGRGAADMQYF	TRBV7-3	TRBJ2-7	TRBD2	.
TGTGCCAGCAGTTTGAGCGGGAGTTATACGCAGTATTTT	CASSLSGSYTQYF	TRBV12-3/TRBV12-4	TRBJ2-3	TRBD2	.
TGTGCCAGCTCAGTCACAGGGATGAACACTGAAGCTTTCTTT	CASSVTGMNTEAFF	TRBV18	TRBJ1-1	.	.
TGTGCCAGCACGTGTCCTAGGGGCGGTGACCCAGAGACCCAGTATTTT	CASTCPRGGDPETQYF	TRBV7-6	TRBJ2-3	.	.